Shown below are 17 T cell receptor beta chains from a single sample sequenced in a study of cytotoxic CD8 clonotypes in ibrutinib-treated CLL. Method: immunoSEQ multiplex PCR; TCRdb's copy keeps in-frame clones and lacks some. The profile covers more than 85,000 clones, with roughly 80% appearing a single time and 20% to 25% taken by the ten largest. Sequencing was performed on PBMCs, taken after 24 months of ibrutinib treatment. The receptors here all came from a human donor with chronic lymphocytic leukemia.

The V call is TRBV19, the J call TRBJ2-3; TRBD1 might be the D (5 bases). V gave up 5 bases and J gave up 0 bases, with 9 bases separating them. This CDR3 is 14 amino acids long. Germline V gene lookup returns CDR1 LNHDA and CDR2 SQIVND (reference sequence). The CDR3 coding sequence is TGTGCCAGTAGTCCAGGGCCCAGCACAGATACGCAGTATTTT. It is translated as CASSPGPSTDTQYF.

CDR3 nucleotide sequence: TGTGCCAGCAGTTCCGGAGGAGCGGGGACCCAGTACTTC. Translating it yields CASSSGGAGTQYF. The chain carries TRBV6-6 and TRBJ2-5, with TRBD2 as a possible D gene (6 bases). The germline V and J ends were trimmed by 4 bases and 7 bases, with 13 bases remaining between them. Per germline, CDR1 MNHNY and CDR2 SVGAGI (reference sequence). The CDR3 loop spans 13 amino acids.

The CDR3, as DNA: TGTGCCACCAGCTACGGACAGGGACCCTACGAGCAGTACTTC. Protein: CATSYGQGPYEQYF. The chain is built from TRBV15 and TRBJ2-7; 8 bases are a match to TRBD1. V dropped 5 bases and J dropped 2; count of bases not matched to a gene: 5. The CDR3 covers 14 residues. Germline V CDR1 and CDR2: LNHNV, YYDKDF (reference sequence).

The V and J genes are TRBV4-1 and TRBJ2-1, with D tentatively TRBD1 or TRBD2 (6 bases each). The germline gives CDR1 MGHRA, CDR2 YSYEKL. Trimming took 1 base from V and 4 from J, leaving 14 bases between them. The CDR3 length is 16 residues. Here the CDR3 reads CASSQGGAFGYNEQFF. The CDR3 coding sequence is TGCGCCAGCAGCCAAGGGGGGGCGTTTGGATACAATGAGCAGTTCTTC.

The rearrangement uses TRBV7-3 and TRBJ1-1, with 7 nucleotides matching TRBD1. Germline loops: CDR1 SGHTA, CDR2 FQGTGA. The CDR3 consists of 13 residues. V was pared by 5 bases and J by 8 bases, with 8 bases of the junction left unmatched. This CDR3 is CASSADRATEAFF. CDR3 nucleotide sequence: TGTGCCAGCAGCGCCGACAGGGCAACCGAAGCTTTCTTT.

The chain recombines TRBV19 with TRBJ1-5; no firm D call. The CDR3 length is 15 residues. V was clipped by 1 base and J by 5 bases, with 12 bases between them. Germline CDR1 is LNHDA and CDR2 is SQIVND (reference sequence). CDR3 sequence: CASSIGQDYYQPQHF. CDR3 DNA: TGTGCCAGTAGTATAGGTCAGGACTATTATCAGCCCCAGCATTTT.

This rearrangement joins TRBV7-2 to TRBJ1-4; D is unresolved. The CDR3 covers 14 residues. The ends were cut back, 5 bases at V and 0 bases at J, with 7 bases in the middle. CDR1 and CDR2 (germline): SGHTA, FQGNSA. For the CDR3, the DNA is TGTGCCAGCAGCAGATTTACAACTAATGAAAAACTGTTTTTT. Its translation is CASSRFTTNEKLFF.

In its sample, this clone was seen once. The gene calls are TRBV6-5 and TRBJ2-7; unclear D gene. CDR1 is MNHEY and CDR2 is SVGAGI in the germline V gene. Trimming shortened V by 5 bases and J by 3 bases, and 14 bases separated the two germline ends. This CDR3 comprises 14 residues. CDR3 loop: CASSLRALVYEQYF. CDR3 sequence (DNA): TGTGCCAGCAGTCTACGGGCCTTGGTCTACGAGCAGTACTTC.

The chain carries TRBV6-1 and TRBJ2-7; D remains unclear. Trimming stripped 7 bases from V and 0 bases from J, with 10 bases between. Germline CDR1 and CDR2: MNHNS and SASEGT. The CDR3 consists of 13 residues. The CDR3 protein is CASTKTLSYEQYF. CDR3 coding DNA: TGTGCCAGCACAAAAACCCTCTCCTACGAGCAGTACTTC.

The V call is TRBV4-3, the J call TRBJ2-7; 8 nucleotides match TRBD1. Germline trimming cut 4 bases from V and 1 base from J; bases unmatched to any gene: 3. CDR1 is LGHNA, CDR2 YSLEER, per germline. The CDR3 totals 14 residues. The CDR3 loop is CASSPGTGSYEQYF. CDR3 nucleotide sequence: TGCGCCAGCAGCCCCGGGACAGGTTCCTACGAGCAGTACTTC.

The chain carries TRBV4-1 and TRBJ2-2; TRBD2 matches at 15 bases. The J segment lost 4 bases and the V segment lost 0 bases, leaving 6 bases of the junction unmatched. The CDR3 has 19 residues. Germline V CDR1 and CDR2: MGHRA, YSYEKL. The CDR3 sequence: CASSQDSGTSGRTTGELFF. CDR3 bases: TGCGCCAGCAGCCAAGATTCCGGGACTAGCGGGAGGACCACCGGGGAGCTGTTTTTT.

This rearrangement joins TRBV6-1 to TRBJ1-4, with D hard to call. Germline-derived CDR1 and CDR2 are MNHNS and SASEGT. The V and J ends lost 2 bases and 0 bases respectively, with 7 bases between them. The CDR3 consists of 15 residues. As DNA, the CDR3 is TGTGCCAGCAGTGAAAATGTTGCAACTAATGAAAAACTGTTTTTT. It is translated as CASSENVATNEKLFF.

V gene TRBV28 combines with J gene TRBJ2-3; 14 positions match TRBD2. V trimming: 6 bases; J trimming: 3 bases; junction bases outside the gene matches: 2. Germline V gene lookup returns CDR1 MDHEN and CDR2 SYDVKM. CDR3 length: 15 residues. The CDR3 DNA reads TGTGCCAGCAGGGGGACTAGCGGGAGAACAGATACGCAGTATTTT. This codes for CASRGTSGRTDTQYF.

The CDR3 region is CASSQLGQGNQPQHF. For the CDR3, the DNA is TGCGCCAGCAGCCAATTAGGACAAGGGAATCAGCCCCAGCATTTT. The V gene is TRBV4-1, the J gene TRBJ1-5; TRBD1 might be the D (5 bases). The V end lost 2 bases, the J end lost 4 bases, and 12 bases lay between the germline ends. The CDR3 runs to 15 residues. Looked up from germline, CDR1 is MGHRA and CDR2 is YSYEKL.

The J gene is TRBJ2-5, the V gene TRBV12-2; TRBD2 is the table's D call, not checked against the DNA. TRBV12-2 is shown as a pseudogene. The CDR3 is 16 residues long. The CDR3 spells CASRLARTSRQETQYF. The CDR3 DNA reads TGTGCAAGTCGCTTAGCGCGGACTAGCAGACAAGAGACCCAGTACTTC.

In its sample, this clone was seen a few times. The rearrangement links TRBV7-9 to TRBJ2-5; no definite D call. The CDR3 length is 13 residues. In germline, CDR1 is SEHNR, CDR2 FQNEAQ (reference sequence). V lost 1 base, J lost 5 bases, and 8 bases lay in between. The CDR3 DNA reads TGTGCCAGCAGCTTAGTAGGAAGGGAGACCCAGTACTTC. Translating it yields CASSLVGRETQYF.

This clone appeared once. The CDR3 region has the DNA TGTGCCAGCAGCGTAGAGACGGCTGGCTACACCTTC. Translating it yields CASSVETAGYTF. This chain connects TRBV9 to TRBJ1-2, with D uncertain. The V end lost 0 bases, the J end lost 7 bases, and 7 bases lay between the germline ends. Germline CDR1 is SGDLS and CDR2 is YYNGEE. This CDR3 has 12 residues.